The 25 T cell receptor beta chains below all came from one sample that was sequenced in a study of T cell repertoires in ileal Crohn's disease (dated by TCRdb to between 2019 and 2020). The library was generated by the immunoSEQ multiplex PCR assay. The source is immuneACCESS, and TCRdb retained only in-frame sequences with V and J called. Part of the clones is not carried over; for the studies checked, unresolved V genes explain less than half of this, and the remainder is unexplained. The sample table contains 8,000 or so clones; only one count was recorded for 65% to 90% of them. Of the sample, about 8.3% falls within the top ten clones. Source material: ileal tissue. These receptors were collected from an adult with Crohn's disease.

The CDR3, as DNA: TGCAGCGTTGTGGGGAGAGGGATGAACTATGGCTACACCTTC. As protein: CSVVGRGMNYGYTF. This chain joins TRBV29-1 and TRBJ1-2; no clear D gene. The germline gives CDR1 SQVTM, CDR2 ANQGSEA. The V and J ends lost 4 bases and 2 bases respectively, with 14 bases between them. CDR3 length: 14 amino acids.

V usage is TRBV19 and J usage is TRBJ2-2, with D perhaps matching TRBD2 (6 bases). CDR1 and CDR2 (germline): LNHDA, SQIVND (reference sequence). The CDR3 length is 16 residues. V was clipped by 5 bases and J by 1 base, with 14 bases between them. As DNA, the CDR3 is TGTGCCAGTAGTCGGACCGGGACTTTGAACACCGGGGAGCTGTTTTTT. Its protein product is CASSRTGTLNTGELFF.

CDR3 in amino acids: CAISEQQDGQPQHF. The CDR3 nucleotides read TGTGCCATCAGTGAGCAGCAGGATGGGCAGCCCCAGCATTTT. This rearrangement joins TRBV10-3 to TRBJ1-5, with unresolved D. Per germline, CDR1 ENHRY and CDR2 SYGVKD. The CDR3 contains 14 residues. V gave up 2 bases and J gave up 7 bases, with 12 bases separating them.

The chain joins TRBV11-1 to TRBJ2-5; D perhaps matches TRBD2 (5 bases). The CDR3 has 16 residues. Trimming took 5 bases from V and 5 from J, leaving 21 bases between them. Germline lookup yields CDR1 SGHAT and CDR2 FQDESV (reference sequence). CDR3 DNA: TGTGCCAGCAGCCCCCAAGTGGCGGGTAATCTGGAGACCCAGTACTTC. Protein sequence: CASSPQVAGNLETQYF. Full variable domain (rest looked up from reference TRBV11-1 and TRBJ2-5): EAEVAQSPRYKITEKSQAVAFWCDPISGHATLYWYRQILGQGPELLVQFQDESVVDDSQLPKDRFSAERLKGVDSTLKIQPAELGDSAMYLCASSPQVAGNLETQYFGPGTRLLVL.

CDR3 protein: CASSPSAGAAGGYTF. The CDR3 DNA is TGTGCCAGCAGCCCCTCGGCCGGAGCCGCGGGGGGCTACACCTTC. This chain connects TRBV7-9 to TRBJ1-2; D is unclear. The germline V gene has CDR1 SEHNR and CDR2 FQNEAQ (reference sequence). The CDR3 has 15 amino acids. Trimming removed 5 bases from V and 8 bases from J, with 21 bases in between.

The chain uses TRBV5-1 and TRBJ1-1, with TRBD1 identical over 8 bases. The V gene's germline CDR1 is SGHRS and CDR2 YFSETQ. This CDR3 is 16 amino acids long. J was trimmed by 7 bases and V by 4 bases; bases with no gene match: 15. The DNA of the CDR3 is TGCGCCAGCAGCCAGGGGACAGGTGCAGCCCTGGATGAAGCTTTCTTT. Amino acids: CASSQGTGAALDEAFF.

In this sample, this clone turned up a few times. V and J are TRBV7-9 and TRBJ1-4, with 8 nucleotides matching TRBD1. Per germline, CDR1 SEHNR and CDR2 FQNEAQ (reference sequence). The trim removed 5 bases at V and 6 bases at J, leaving 8 bases unmatched. This CDR3 region has 15 residues. CDR3 bases: TGTGCCAGCAGCCGTACGGACAGGGAAGATGAAAAACTGTTTTTT. This encodes CASSRTDREDEKLFF.

On this clone: Relative to the germline gene, one junction end is altered; a read error may explain this. This chain connects TRBV7-2 to TRBJ1-2; D not certain. Germline CDR1 and CDR2: SGHTA and FQGNSA. This CDR3 is built from 12 residues. The CDR3 nucleotides read TGTGCCAGCAGCTTATCCCTCGTCGTACCGCGTTTC. It yields the protein CASSLSLVVPRF. The full variable domain, its missing parts supplied by reference TRBV7-2 and TRBJ1-2, is GAGVSQSPSNKVTEKGKDVELRCDPISGHTALYWYRQSLGQGLEFLIYFQGNSAPDKSGLPSDRFSAERTGGSVSTLTIQRTQQEDSAVYLCASSLSLVVPRFGSGTRLTVV.

V and J are TRBV7-2 and TRBJ2-7; possible D gene TRBD1, 6 bases. V was trimmed by 1 base and J by 7 bases, leaving 11 bases between them. The CDR3 loop spans 13 amino acids. Germline loops: CDR1 SGHTA, CDR2 FQGNSA. In DNA form, the CDR3 reads TGTGCCAGCAGCTTAGGACAGGTGGGGGAGCAGTACTTC. Its protein is CASSLGQVGEQYF.

This clone came up once. The chain recombines TRBV7-9 with TRBJ2-1; the match to TRBD2 covers 7 bases. The CDR3 is made up of 15 amino acids. J lost 6 bases, V lost 3 bases, and 8 bases had no gene match. The germline gives CDR1 SEHNR, CDR2 FQNEAQ (reference sequence). CDR3: CASSFALAEINEQFF. DNA for the CDR3: TGTGCCAGCAGCTTCGCCCTAGCGGAGATCAATGAGCAGTTCTTC.

V and J are TRBV18 and TRBJ2-1, with TRBD2 matching 9 bases. Germline assignment: CDR1 KGHSH and CDR2 LQKENI. V lost 1 base, J lost 7 bases, and 11 bases stayed unmatched. CDR3 length: 17 residues. The CDR3 is CASSPQRFSGSDNEQFF. CDR3 DNA: TGTGCCAGCTCACCACAGCGGTTTAGCGGGAGTGATAATGAGCAGTTCTTC.

This clone has a handful of counts. The chain combines TRBV6-4 with TRBJ2-2; TRBD2 agrees at 8 bases. CDR3 size: 13 residues. Looked up from germline, CDR1 is MRHNA and CDR2 is SNTAGT. With 5 bases clipped from V and 4 bases from J, the junction kept 0 bases outside the gene matches. The CDR3 sequence is CASSTSGTGELFF. CDR3 in DNA: TGTGCCAGCAGTACTAGCGGCACCGGGGAGCTGTTTTTT.

The chain recombines TRBV27 with TRBJ1-6; a possible D gene is TRBD1 (6 bases). The V end was cut by 2 bases, the J end by 7 bases, with 18 bases between. The germline V gene encodes CDR1 MNHEY and CDR2 SMNVEV (reference sequence). The CDR3 has 17 residues. CDR3 in amino acids: CASSLRVRGLGNSPLHF. CDR3 in DNA: TGTGCCAGCAGTTTAAGAGTGCGGGGGCTTGGCAATTCACCCCTCCACTTT.

This chain's CDR3 is CASSLGGPWSPLHF. For the CDR3, the DNA is TGTGCCAGCAGCTTAGGAGGGCCATGGTCACCCCTCCACTTT. The J gene is TRBJ1-6, the V gene TRBV7-9, with D hard to call. CDR3 size: 14 residues. The ends were cut back, 1 base at V and 10 bases at J, with 11 bases in the middle. Germline V gene lookup returns CDR1 SEHNR and CDR2 FQNEAQ (reference sequence).

J is TRBJ1-4 and V is TRBV5-1; D might be TRBD1 (5 bases). Looked up from germline, CDR1 is SGHRS and CDR2 is YFSETQ. The CDR3 runs to 17 residues. V was shortened by 3 bases and J by 0 bases, with 15 bases between the two germline ends. The CDR3 DNA follows: TGCGCCAGCAGCTCGACAGATTTCCCCGCAACTAATGAAAAACTGTTTTTT. Translation gives CASSSTDFPATNEKLFF.

The chain employs TRBV19 and TRBJ2-3; 12 bases line up with TRBD2. The germline V gene encodes CDR1 LNHDA and CDR2 SQIVND (reference sequence). V lost 7 bases to trimming and J lost 0 bases; unmatched junction nucleotides: 17. This CDR3 is 20 amino acids long. The CDR3: CASTPSSGLAGISSTDTQYF. The CDR3 DNA reads as TGTGCCAGTACCCCCTCATCGGGACTAGCGGGTATATCTAGCACAGATACGCAGTATTTT.

This clone has more than one count but fewer than ten. The CDR3 sequence is CARSLGSGNEPDTQYF. The CDR3, as DNA: TGTGCCAGAAGCTTGGGCTCAGGGAATGAGCCAGATACGCAGTATTTT. V and J are TRBV5-3 and TRBJ2-3; possibly TRBD1 for D (5 bases). TRBV5-3 is marked as an open reading frame, function uncertain. The V end lost 0 bases, the J end lost 4 bases, and 15 bases lay between the germline ends. The CDR3 is 16 amino acids.

The rearrangement uses TRBV30 and TRBJ1-6, with D possibly being TRBD1 (6 bases). Germline CDR1 GTSNPN, CDR2 SVGIG (reference sequence). This CDR3 spans 14 amino acids. Trimming cost V 8 bases and J 10 bases, with 21 bases left between them. The CDR3 sequence is CAHYSGTLESPLHF. CDR3 nucleotide sequence: TGTGCCCATTACTCCGGGACATTAGAATCACCCCTCCACTTT.

This clone was detected only a few times. The chain carries TRBV5-4 and TRBJ1-2, with 9 bases fitting TRBD1. After removal of 1 base from V and 8 bases from J, the junction contained 6 bases not matched to a gene. The CDR3 extends over 14 amino acids. Germline assignment: CDR1 SGHNT and CDR2 YYREEE (reference sequence). CDR3 residues: CASSLLQGARGYTF. The CDR3 coding sequence is TGTGCCAGCAGCTTGTTACAGGGGGCGCGGGGCTACACCTTC.

V and J are TRBV6-1 and TRBJ1-2, with 7 bases aligning to TRBD1. The CDR3 runs to 15 residues. CDR1 MNHNS and CDR2 SASEGT come from the germline V gene. V was pared by 6 bases and J by 0 bases, with 7 bases of the junction left unmatched. CDR3 residues: CASRDSDRTNYGYTF. CDR3 nucleotides: TGTGCCAGCAGGGATTCGGACAGGACTAACTATGGCTACACCTTC.

The chain is built from TRBV5-1 and TRBJ2-5; 10 nucleotides align to TRBD2. CDR3 length equals 16 residues. Germline assignment: CDR1 SGHRS and CDR2 YFSETQ. J lost 2 bases, V lost 3 bases, and 7 bases had no gene match. The CDR3 protein is CASSSDSGRKQETQYF. The DNA of the CDR3 is TGCGCCAGCAGCTCCGATAGCGGGAGGAAACAAGAGACCCAGTACTTC.

This clone appeared a few times. The V call is TRBV7-8, the J call TRBJ2-7; 9 positions agree with TRBD2. This CDR3 has 14 amino acids. CDR1 SGHVS and CDR2 FQNEAQ come from the germline V gene. V dropped 5 bases and J dropped 2; count of bases not matched to a gene: 4. Written as DNA, the CDR3 is TGTGCCAGCAGCCCCCGGACTAGCGCCTACGAGCAGTACTTC. Its protein is CASSPRTSAYEQYF.

The count of this clone is one. V gene TRBV10-2 combines with J gene TRBJ1-1; 11 positions agree with TRBD1. The ends lost 6 bases at V and 6 bases at J; junction bases unmatched: 3. CDR1 WSHSY and CDR2 SAAADI come from the germline V gene. The CDR3 length is 13 residues. CDR3 protein: CASRPGQGAEAFF. CDR3 in DNA: TGCGCCAGCAGACCGGGACAGGGGGCTGAAGCTTTCTTT.

This chain joins TRBV15 and TRBJ1-5; tentative D call: TRBD1 (5 bases). Germline CDR1 and CDR2: LNHNV and YYDKDF (reference sequence). Trimming shortened V by 6 bases and J by 4 bases, and 16 bases separated the two germline ends. This CDR3 has 15 amino acids. The CDR3 DNA sequence: TGTGCCACCAGTCGCGGACGGGACTCAAATCAGCCCCAGCATTTT. It yields the protein CATSRGRDSNQPQHF.

This chain uses TRBV11-2 with TRBJ2-7; D is ambiguous. The CDR3 runs to 14 residues. Trimming took 5 bases from V and 3 from J, leaving 14 bases between them. Germline V lookup: CDR1 SGHAT, CDR2 FQNNGV. The CDR3 coding sequence is TGTGCCAGCAGCACCCTGAGACTCTTCTACGAGCAGTACTTC. Protein product: CASSTLRLFYEQYF.